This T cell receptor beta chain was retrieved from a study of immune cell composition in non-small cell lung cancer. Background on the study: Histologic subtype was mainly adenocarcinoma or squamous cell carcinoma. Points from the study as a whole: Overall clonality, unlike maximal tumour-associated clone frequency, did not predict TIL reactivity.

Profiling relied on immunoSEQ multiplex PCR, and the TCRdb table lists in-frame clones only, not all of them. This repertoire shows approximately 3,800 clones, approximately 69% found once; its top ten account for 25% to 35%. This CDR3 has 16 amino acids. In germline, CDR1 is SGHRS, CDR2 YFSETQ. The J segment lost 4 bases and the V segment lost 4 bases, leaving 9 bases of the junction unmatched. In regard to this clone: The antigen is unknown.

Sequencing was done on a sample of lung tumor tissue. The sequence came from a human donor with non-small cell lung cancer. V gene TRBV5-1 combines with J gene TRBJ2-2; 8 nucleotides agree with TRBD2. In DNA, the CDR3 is TGCGCCAGCAGCGATAGCGGGAATTCGGGCACCGGGGAGCTGTTTTTT. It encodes CASSDSGNSGTGELFF. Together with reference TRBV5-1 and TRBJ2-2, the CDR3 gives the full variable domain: KAGVTQTPRYLIKTRGQQVTLSCSPISGHRSVSWYQQTPGQGLQFLFEYFSETQRNKGNFPGRFSGRQFSNSRSEMNVSTLELGDSALYLCASSDSGNSGTGELFFGEGSRLTVL.